This TCR beta chain comes out of a study of T cell responses to AZD1222 COVID-19 vaccine. Study-wide points: In the spike-specific TCR repertoire, nearly half reportedly target unmutated variant regions. Donors were largely white British and mainly female; clonal diversity was possibly underestimated.

Produced via immunoSEQ multiplex PCR; TCRdb's table is partial and in-frame only. The sample carries some 180,000 clones, about nine tenths recorded once. A note on this clone: The antigen remains unidentified.

With 5 bases clipped from V and 0 bases from J, the junction kept 12 bases outside the gene matches. CDR1 is SGHTA, CDR2 FQGNSA, per germline. The CDR3 is 18 residues long. This clonotype was obtained from an adult who received the AZD1222 COVID-19 vaccine. V gene TRBV7-2 combines with J gene TRBJ1-5; TRBD1 matches at 8 bases. The sample was peripheral blood, taken 28 days after the second AZD1222 dose. The CDR3 spells CASSARTGRAYSNQPQHF. DNA of the CDR3: TGTGCCAGCAGCGCAAGGACAGGGAGGGCTTATAGCAATCAGCCCCAGCATTTT.